A single sample is the source of the 19 T cell receptor beta chains below, sequenced in a study of T cell responses to AZD1222 COVID-19 vaccine. Measured with immunoSEQ multiplex PCR; TCRdb has only the in-frame clones, and not every one. The data contain about 160,000 clones, approximately 88% of them singletons. The material sequenced was peripheral blood, taken 28 days after the second AZD1222 dose. These receptors came from an adult who received the AZD1222 COVID-19 vaccine.

The V call is TRBV6-1, the J call TRBJ2-3; D could derive from TRBD1 or TRBD2 (5 bases each). CDR1 and CDR2 from the germline V gene are MNHNS and SASEGT. CDR3 length equals 14 residues. V gave up 2 bases and J gave up 6 bases, with 12 bases separating them. The CDR3 DNA follows: TGTGCCAGCAGTGAACTGGGCAGGGACGATACGCAGTATTTT. This sequence encodes CASSELGRDDTQYF.

The CDR3 reads CASSVDRDYGYTF. In nucleotides, the CDR3 is TGTGCCAGCAGCGTGGACAGGGACTATGGCTACACCTTC. The V call is TRBV9, the J call TRBJ1-2; TRBD1 matches at 8 bases. The germline gives CDR1 SGDLS, CDR2 YYNGEE. Trimming at V came to 2 bases and at J to 3 bases, leaving 0 bases not matched to a gene. This CDR3 has 13 residues.

V and J are TRBV6-5 and TRBJ2-7, with 9 bases that match TRBD1. The V gene's germline CDR1 is MNHEY and CDR2 SVGAGI. J was trimmed by 5 bases and V by 6 bases; bases with no gene match: 5. The length of the CDR3 is 13 residues. For the CDR3, the DNA is TGTGCCAGCAGCCTGACAGGGGGAAACGAGCAGTACTTC. This codes for CASSLTGGNEQYF.

This sequence joins TRBV10-1 and TRBJ1-1, with TRBD1 identical over 12 bases. The germline V gene has CDR1 WNHNN and CDR2 SYGVQD (reference sequence). Germline trimming cut 4 bases from V and 5 bases from J; bases unmatched to any gene: 5. The CDR3 consists of 15 residues. The CDR3 DNA reads as TGCGCCAGCAGTGCGGGACAGGGGGCGCTGACTGAAGCTTTCTTT. Translation: CASSAGQGALTEAFF.

The V and J genes are TRBV4-1 and TRBJ1-1, with D possibly TRBD1 on 5 matching bases. V shed 5 bases and J shed 3 bases, with 13 bases lying between them. The CDR3 extends over 14 amino acids. CDR1 and CDR2 from the germline V gene are MGHRA and YSYEKL. CDR3 amino acids: CASSSPGLHTEAFF. The CDR3 DNA reads TGCGCCAGCAGCTCACCAGGGTTGCACACTGAAGCTTTCTTT.

The rearrangement joins TRBV15 to TRBJ1-6; no clear D gene. This CDR3 is built from 17 residues. V lost 1 base, J lost 0 bases, and 10 bases lay in between. Germline V lookup: CDR1 LNHNV, CDR2 YYDKDF (reference sequence). The CDR3 spells CATSRGTVSSYNSPLHF. The CDR3 coding sequence is TGTGCCACCAGCAGAGGGACCGTGAGCTCCTATAATTCACCCCTCCACTTT.

The chain has TRBV6-5 and TRBJ2-5; D is perhaps TRBD1 or TRBD2 (5 bases each). CDR1 is MNHEY and CDR2 is SVGAGI in the germline V gene. CDR3 length: 14 residues. V dropped 2 bases and J dropped 5 bases, with 12 bases sitting between them. The CDR3 DNA follows: TGTGCCAGCAGTTACCGGTCTTGGGGGGAGACCCAGTACTTC. This translates into CASSYRSWGETQYF.

Turning to this clone: Different DNA sequences within this sample yield the same CDR3. The chain couples TRBV12-3 or TRBV12-4 to TRBJ1-2; no reliable D call. V gave up 5 bases and J gave up 7 bases, with 8 bases separating them. The CDR3 covers 11 residues. CDR3 protein: CASSLRGGYTF. In nucleotides, the CDR3 is TGTGCCAGCAGTCTTCGGGGTGGCTACACCTTC.

The CDR3 is CASSSGASGANEQFF. The DNA of the CDR3 is TGTGCCAGCAGCTCCGGGGCTAGCGGGGCCAATGAGCAGTTCTTC. The chain links TRBV5-8 to TRBJ2-1; TRBD2 matches 9 bases. V lost 3 bases to trimming and J lost 6 bases; unmatched junction nucleotides: 7. The CDR3 runs 15 residues. Per the germline V gene, CDR1 is SGHTS and CDR2 is YDEGEE. The full variable domain, completed using reference TRBV5-8 and TRBJ2-1, is EAGVTQSPTHLIKTRGQQATLRCSPISGHTSVYWYQQALGLGLQFLLWYDEGEERNRGNFPPRFSGRQFPNYSSELNVNALELEDSALYLCASSSGASGANEQFFGPGTRLTVL.

The chain combines TRBV4-2 with TRBJ2-3; tentative D call: TRBD2 (6 bases). Trimming took 0 bases from V and 6 from J, leaving 16 bases between them. The CDR3 totals 16 residues. Germline V gene sequence: CDR1 LGHNA, CDR2 YNFKEQ. The CDR3 protein is CASSQDPGSGGDTQYF. The CDR3 DNA is TGTGCCAGCAGCCAAGATCCAGGTAGCGGCGGTGATACGCAGTATTTT.

This chain links TRBV6-5 with TRBJ2-2; 7 nucleotides line up with TRBD2. Germline values: CDR1 MNHEY, CDR2 SVGAGI. V gave up 0 bases and J gave up 7 bases; unmatched junction bases: 5. This CDR3 region has 15 residues. The CDR3 DNA reads as TGTGCCAGCAGTTACTCGACGCGCGGGAGCGGGGAGCTGTTTTTT. Its protein product is CASSYSTRGSGELFF.

J is TRBJ1-2 and V is TRBV5-4, with D uncertain. The germline V and J ends were trimmed by 7 bases and 0 bases, with 13 bases remaining between them. Germline-derived CDR1 and CDR2 are SGHNT and YYREEE (reference sequence). CDR3 length: 14 residues. As DNA, the CDR3 is TGTGCCAGCGGGAGAAACCGAGCTAACTATGGCTACACCTTC. It is translated as CASGRNRANYGYTF.

V usage is TRBV5-8 and J usage is TRBJ1-2; D remains unclear. Trimming cost V 0 bases and J 6 bases, with 6 bases left between them. The CDR3 has 12 residues. Germline values: CDR1 SGHTS, CDR2 YDEGEE. The CDR3, as DNA: TGTGCCAGCAGCTTGGAAGGTGATGGCTACACCTTC. It yields the protein CASSLEGDGYTF.

V gene TRBV30 combines with J gene TRBJ1-2; no reliable D call. Trimming took 1 base from V and 7 from J, leaving 19 bases between them. The CDR3 is made up of 15 amino acids. Germline V gene lookup returns CDR1 GTSNPN and CDR2 SVGIG (reference sequence). The CDR3: CAWSDGVGPVGGYTF. The CDR3 region has the DNA TGTGCCTGGAGTGATGGGGTTGGGCCTGTGGGTGGCTACACCTTC.

The chain joins TRBV27 to TRBJ1-5; TRBD1 agrees at 9 bases. This CDR3 spans 17 amino acids. Trimming at V came to 6 bases and at J to 6 bases, leaving 15 bases not matched to a gene. Germline V gives CDR1 MNHEY, CDR2 SMNVEV (reference sequence). DNA of the CDR3: TGTGCCAGCAGGGCGGGACAGGGTGTTGGGGTTGGTCAGCCCCAGCATTTT. Translating gives CASRAGQGVGVGQPQHF.

The J gene is TRBJ1-6, the V gene TRBV4-3, with a weak D call TRBD1 (5 bases). In germline, CDR1 is LGHNA, CDR2 YSLEER. V was clipped by 4 bases and J by 8 bases, with 21 bases between them. The CDR3 has 17 residues. CDR3 in amino acids: CASSLKDWDSGYSPLHF. Written as DNA, the CDR3 is TGCGCCAGCAGCCTGAAGGACTGGGACTCTGGGTATTCACCCCTCCACTTT.

The chain couples TRBV7-9 to TRBJ2-2, with 8 bases identical to TRBD2. The CDR3 loop spans 17 amino acids. CDR1 is SEHNR, CDR2 FQNEAQ, per germline (reference sequence). The junction had 9 bases not matched to a gene; V was cut back by 1 base and J by 5 bases. As DNA, the CDR3 is TGTGCCAGCAGCTTAGGAAACTTAGCGGGGTTGACCGGGGAGCTGTTTTTT. Translated: CASSLGNLAGLTGELFF.

The chain couples TRBV4-1 to TRBJ1-4; tentatively, D is TRBD1 (6 bases). The V end lost 7 bases, the J end lost 6 bases, and 18 bases lay between the germline ends. The germline CDR1 and CDR2 sequences are MGHRA and YSYEKL. The CDR3 covers 15 residues. CDR3 loop: CASNPRWGADEKLFF. CDR3 nucleotides: TGCGCCAGCAACCCAAGATGGGGGGCAGATGAAAAACTGTTTTTT.

This clone was seen a single time. The chain has TRBV7-9 and TRBJ2-5, with D unresolved. This CDR3 has 13 amino acids. Germline V gene lookup returns CDR1 SEHNR and CDR2 FQNEAQ (reference sequence). V lost 0 bases to trimming and J lost 1 base, with 3 bases between them. The CDR3 region is CASSLAVQETQYF. The DNA of the CDR3 is TGTGCCAGCAGCTTAGCCGTCCAAGAGACCCAGTACTTC.